Following are 24 T cell receptor beta chains from one sample sequenced in a study of human CD8 memory T cell subsets. Libraries for TCR beta were constructed using UMI-labeled 5' RACE. For each CDR3 protein, TCRdb gives one entry from its re-call of the 5' RACE reads, without DNA. The sample data list around 9,800 distinct CDR3 sequences. Sequencing was carried out using CD8+ T cells from PBMCs. The origin of the receptors is a human donor in good health.

The chain uses TRBV7-9 and TRBJ1-6. The germline CDR1 and CDR2 sequences are SEHNR and FQNEAQ (reference sequence). The CDR3 extends over 12 amino acids. The CDR3 region is CASGRANSPLHF.

This CDR3 reads CASSPGPNEQFF. The genes are TRBV4-1 and TRBJ2-1; checking the TCRdb D call of TRBD1 is not possible without DNA. CDR1 and CDR2 from the germline V gene are MGHRA and YSYEKL. The CDR3 loop spans 12 amino acids.

This chain links TRBV12-3 or TRBV12-4 with TRBJ2-1; absent DNA, TCRdb's TRBD1 call cannot be checked. This CDR3 region has 13 residues. CDR3 protein: CASSLQGRHEQFF.

The rearrangement uses TRBV11-2 and TRBJ2-1; TCRdb's D call of TRBD2 is untestable without DNA. The germline V gene encodes CDR1 SGHAT and CDR2 FQNNGV. CDR3 length: 14 amino acids. The CDR3 sequence: CASSLVEGKYEQFF.

The chain joins TRBV20-1 to TRBJ2-7; TCRdb's D call, TRBD2, is unchecked because there is no DNA. This CDR3 spans 17 amino acids. Germline values: CDR1 DFQATT, CDR2 SNEGSKA (reference sequence). CDR3 amino acids: CSAEMRTSGSPLYEQYF.

J is TRBJ2-5 and V is TRBV2; checking the TCRdb D call of TRBD1 is not possible without DNA. In germline, CDR1 is SNHLY, CDR2 FYNNEI. This CDR3 spans 16 amino acids. CDR3 region: CASGGATKQGLETQYF.

The rearrangement links TRBV27 to TRBJ1-1. CDR3 length: 14 residues. Germline-derived CDR1 and CDR2 are MNHEY and SMNVEV (reference sequence). CDR3 sequence: CASSLFGMNTEAFF.

The rearrangement joins TRBV3-1 to TRBJ2-2; the TRBD1 assignment by TCRdb is unverifiable without DNA. Germline V lookup: CDR1 LGHDT, CDR2 YNNKEL (reference sequence). The CDR3 loop spans 15 amino acids. CDR3: CASSPWTGETGELFF.

The rearrangement links TRBV5-1 to TRBJ2-2; TCRdb proposes TRBD2, but this gene call is untestable without DNA. Germline V gene sequence: CDR1 SGHRS, CDR2 YFSETQ. This CDR3 spans 16 amino acids. The CDR3 spells CASSLVGVGTTGELFF.

The chain links TRBV7-9 to TRBJ1-2; the TCRdb D gene call, TRBD1, has no DNA to confirm it. Looked up from germline, CDR1 is SEHNR and CDR2 is FQNEAQ (reference sequence). There are 16 residues in the CDR3. The CDR3 reads CASSYPGQGLNYGYTF. The full variable domain, with the rest looked up from reference TRBV7-9 and TRBJ1-2, is DTGVSQNPRHKITKRGQNVTFRCDPISEHNRLYWYRQTLGQGPEFLTYFQNEAQLEKSRLLSDRFSAERPKGSFSTLEIQRTEQGDSAMYLCASSYPGQGLNYGYTFGSGTRLTVV.

This clonotype ranks as medium-sized in terms of frequency. The chain recombines TRBV5-1 with TRBJ2-7. This CDR3 spans 11 amino acids. Germline assignment: CDR1 SGHRS and CDR2 YFSETQ. The CDR3 reads CASSLDYEQYF. Using reference TRBV5-1 and TRBJ2-7 for the parts outside the CDR3, the full variable domain is KAGVTQTPRYLIKTRGQQVTLSCSPISGHRSVSWYQQTPGQGLQFLFEYFSETQRNKGNFPGRFSGRQFSNSRSEMNVSTLELGDSALYLCASSLDYEQYFGPGTRLTVT.

The chain employs TRBV28 and TRBJ1-1; no DNA is available, so the TRBD1 call from TCRdb remains unchecked. The germline CDR1 and CDR2 sequences are MDHEN and SYDVKM. The CDR3 loop spans 13 amino acids. The CDR3 sequence is CASRHSRETEAFF.

CDR3 amino acids: CSVVRPGETQYF. The J gene is TRBJ2-5, the V gene TRBV29-1; without DNA, the TCRdb call of TRBD1 cannot be checked. Germline lookup yields CDR1 SQVTM and CDR2 ANQGSEA. The CDR3 loop spans 12 amino acids.

The V call is TRBV27, the J call TRBJ2-1; the TCRdb D gene call, TRBD2, has no DNA to confirm it. CDR3 length: 14 residues. Germline V gene lookup returns CDR1 MNHEY and CDR2 SMNVEV (reference sequence). The CDR3 reads CASNPSGGFNEQFF.

The chain is built from TRBV7-3 and TRBJ2-1; TCRdb outputs TRBD1, but without DNA this stays unchecked. The germline CDR1 and CDR2 sequences are SGHTA and FQGTGA. The CDR3 runs 16 residues. This chain's CDR3 is CASGPAAGLSYNEQFF.

The chain employs TRBV7-9 and TRBJ2-7; TCRdb outputs TRBD2, but without DNA this stays unchecked. The CDR3 loop spans 15 amino acids. Per germline, CDR1 SEHNR and CDR2 FQNEAQ (reference sequence). The CDR3 is CASSPGLAGRHEQYF.

The chain recombines TRBV9 with TRBJ1-5. Germline CDR1 reads SGDLS; CDR2 reads YYNGEE. CDR3 length: 13 amino acids. The CDR3 loop reads CASSVGGYQPQHF. The full variable domain, completed using reference TRBV9 and TRBJ1-5, is DSGVTQTPKHLITATGQRVTLRCSPRSGDLSVYWYQQSLDQGLQFLIQYYNGEERAKGNILERFSAQQFPDLHSELNLSSLELGDSALYFCASSVGGYQPQHFGDGTRLSIL.

V and J are TRBV28 and TRBJ1-6; TCRdb's D call of TRBD1 is untestable without DNA. The CDR3 runs 14 residues. The germline gives CDR1 MDHEN, CDR2 SYDVKM. CDR3 residues: CASSFGQGYSPLHF.

The gene calls are TRBV27 and TRBJ1-1. CDR1 is MNHEY and CDR2 is SMNVEV in the germline V gene (reference sequence). The CDR3 runs to 13 residues. This CDR3 is CASSYSPVTEAFF.

The V call is TRBV5-6, the J call TRBJ1-3. The CDR3 totals 16 residues. The germline V gene has CDR1 SGHDT and CDR2 YYEEEE. The CDR3 sequence: CASSLIGDSAGNTIYF.

This chain connects TRBV12-3 or TRBV12-4 to TRBJ1-5. The CDR3 runs 12 residues. CDR3 amino acids: CASSPSNQPQHF.

V is TRBV3-1 and J is TRBJ1-5; TCRdb names TRBD1, which stays unverified in the absence of DNA. The CDR3 length is 14 residues. Germline CDR1 LGHDT, CDR2 YNNKEL (reference sequence). CDR3 region: CASSQNRDLVPQHF. Supplemented by reference TRBV3-1 and TRBJ1-5, the full variable domain reads DTAVSQTPKYLVTQMGNDKSIKCEQNLGHDTMYWYKQDSKKFLKIMFSYNNKELIINETVPNRFSPKSPDKAHLNLHINSLELGDSAVYFCASSQNRDLVPQHFGDGTRLSIL.

This sequence joins TRBV5-6 and TRBJ2-5; the D call of TRBD1 rests on TCRdb alone, since no DNA is present to check it. CDR3 length equals 15 residues. Germline CDR1 SGHDT, CDR2 YYEEEE. The CDR3 sequence is CASSPGQGAWETQYF.

This clonotype is labeled medium-sized based on frequency. The chain is built from TRBV6-2 or TRBV6-3 and TRBJ2-3; TCRdb's assignment of TRBD2 cannot be checked, as there is no DNA. The CDR3 is 16 amino acids. Per germline, CDR1 MNHEY and CDR2 SVGEGT. CDR3 sequence: CASRKVADDLTDTQYF.